This TCR beta chain was recorded in a study of blood T cell repertoires in COVID-19. Germline CDR1 is KGHDR and CDR2 is SFDVKD. With V trimmed by 4 bases and J by 1 base, 0 bases remained unmatched. The CDR3 sequence is 15 residues long. Those who participated ranged in age from roughly 18 to 90 years and resided in under 25 US areas. Participant-reported clinical history was the basis for cohort assignment. In the authors' workflow: For nucleated cells, counts were estimated from reference gene primer amplification. Produced via immunoSEQ multiplex PCR; TCRdb's table is partial and in-frame only. The V and J calls and clone size come from that table; D and trimming were worked out from the DNA. The table lists some 200,000 clones, 87% of them singletons, with around 2.3% in the top ten.

What was sequenced was PBMCs or T cells enriched from blood (not recorded which). The J gene is TRBJ2-3, the V gene TRBV24-1, with 11 nucleotides matching TRBD2. The clonotype originates from a woman younger than 45 who had recovered from COVID-19. The CDR3 coding sequence is TGTGCCACCAGTGAACTAGCGGGAGGCACAGATACGCAGTATTTT. It encodes CATSELAGGTDTQYF.